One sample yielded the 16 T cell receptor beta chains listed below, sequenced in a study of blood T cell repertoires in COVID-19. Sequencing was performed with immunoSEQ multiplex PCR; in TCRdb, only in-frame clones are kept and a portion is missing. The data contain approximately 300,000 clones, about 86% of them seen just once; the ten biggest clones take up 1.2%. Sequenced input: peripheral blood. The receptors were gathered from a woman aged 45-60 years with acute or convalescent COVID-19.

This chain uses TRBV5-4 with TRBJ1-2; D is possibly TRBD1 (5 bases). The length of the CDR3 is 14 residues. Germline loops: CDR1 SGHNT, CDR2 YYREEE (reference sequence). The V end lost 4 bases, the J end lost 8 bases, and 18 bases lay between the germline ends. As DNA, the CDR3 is TGTGCCAGCAGCCCTACCATGCAGGGAAGGGGCTACACCTTC. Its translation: CASSPTMQGRGYTF.

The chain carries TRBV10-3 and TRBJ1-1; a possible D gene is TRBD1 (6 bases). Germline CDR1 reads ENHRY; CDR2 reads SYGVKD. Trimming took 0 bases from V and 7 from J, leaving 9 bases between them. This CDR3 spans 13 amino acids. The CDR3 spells CAISESWTDEAFF. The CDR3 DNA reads TGTGCCATCAGTGAGTCCTGGACAGATGAAGCTTTCTTT.

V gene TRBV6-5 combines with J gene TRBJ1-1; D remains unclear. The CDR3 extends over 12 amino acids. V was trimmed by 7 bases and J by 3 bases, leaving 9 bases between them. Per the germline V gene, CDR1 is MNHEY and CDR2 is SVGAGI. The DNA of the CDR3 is TGTGCCAGCACCGGGGAGGACACTGAAGCTTTCTTT. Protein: CASTGEDTEAFF.

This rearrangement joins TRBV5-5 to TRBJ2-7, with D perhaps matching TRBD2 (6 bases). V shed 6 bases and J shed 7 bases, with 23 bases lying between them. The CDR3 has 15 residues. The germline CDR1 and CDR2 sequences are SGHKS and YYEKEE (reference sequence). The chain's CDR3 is CASTLGGGLLGEQYF. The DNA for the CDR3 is TGTGCCAGCACCCTGGGGGGAGGTCTTCTTGGGGAGCAGTACTTC.

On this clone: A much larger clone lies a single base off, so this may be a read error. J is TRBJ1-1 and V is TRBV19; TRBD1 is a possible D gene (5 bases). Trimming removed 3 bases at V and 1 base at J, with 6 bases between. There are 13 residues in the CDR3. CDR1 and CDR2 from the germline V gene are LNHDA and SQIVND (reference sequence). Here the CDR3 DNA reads TGTGCCAGTAGTATTCAGGGGAACACTGAAGCTTTCTTT. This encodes CASSIQGNTEAFF. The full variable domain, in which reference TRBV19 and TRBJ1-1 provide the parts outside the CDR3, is DGGITQSPKYLFRKEGQNVTLSCEQNLNHDAMYWYRQDPGQGLRLIYYSQIVNDFQKGDIAEGYSVSREKKESFPLTVTSAQKNPTAFYLCASSIQGNTEAFFGQGTRLTVV.

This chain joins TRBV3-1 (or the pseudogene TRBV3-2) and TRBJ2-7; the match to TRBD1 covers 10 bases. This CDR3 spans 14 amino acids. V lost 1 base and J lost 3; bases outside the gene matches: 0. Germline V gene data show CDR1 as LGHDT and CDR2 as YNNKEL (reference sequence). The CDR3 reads CASSQGTGGYEQYV. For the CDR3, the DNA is TGTGCCAGCAGCCAAGGGACAGGGGGCTACGAGCAGTACGTC.

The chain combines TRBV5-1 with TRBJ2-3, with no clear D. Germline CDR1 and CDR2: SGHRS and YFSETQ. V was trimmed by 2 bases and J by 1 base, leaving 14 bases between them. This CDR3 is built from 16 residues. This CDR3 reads CASSLVIAVGTDTQYF. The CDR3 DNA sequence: TGCGCCAGCAGCTTAGTCATAGCTGTGGGCACAGATACGCAGTATTTT.

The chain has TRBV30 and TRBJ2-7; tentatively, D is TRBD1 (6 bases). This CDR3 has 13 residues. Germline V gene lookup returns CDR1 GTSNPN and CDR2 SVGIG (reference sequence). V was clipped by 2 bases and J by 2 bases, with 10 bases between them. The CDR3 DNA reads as TGTGCCTGGAGTACCCAGGGGACCTACGAGCAGTACTTC. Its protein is CAWSTQGTYEQYF. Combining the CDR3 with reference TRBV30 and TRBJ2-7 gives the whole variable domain SQTIHQWPATLVQPVGSPLSLECTVEGTSNPNLYWYRQAAGRGLQLLFYSVGIGQISSEVPQNLSASRPQDRQFILSSKKLLLSDSGFYLCAWSTQGTYEQYFGPGTRLTVT.

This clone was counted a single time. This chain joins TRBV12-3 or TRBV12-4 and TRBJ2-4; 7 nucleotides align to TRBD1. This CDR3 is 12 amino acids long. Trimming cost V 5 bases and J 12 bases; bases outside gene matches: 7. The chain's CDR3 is CASSLVQGTQYF. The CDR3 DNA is TGTGCCAGCAGTCTAGTACAGGGGACTCAGTACTTC.

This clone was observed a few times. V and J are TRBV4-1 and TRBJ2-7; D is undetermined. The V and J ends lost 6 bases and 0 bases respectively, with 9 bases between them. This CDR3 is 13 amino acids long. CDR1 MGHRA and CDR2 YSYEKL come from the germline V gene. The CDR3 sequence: CASRTASSYEQYF. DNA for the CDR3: TGCGCCAGCAGAACCGCCAGCTCCTACGAGCAGTACTTC.

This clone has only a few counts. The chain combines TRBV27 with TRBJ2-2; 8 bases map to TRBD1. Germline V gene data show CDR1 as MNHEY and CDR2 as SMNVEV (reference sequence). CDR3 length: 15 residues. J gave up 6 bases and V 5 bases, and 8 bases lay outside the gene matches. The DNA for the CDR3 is TGTGCCAGCAGTCTCCTGGGACAGGTCGCCGGGGAGCTGTTTTTT. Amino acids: CASSLLGQVAGELFF.

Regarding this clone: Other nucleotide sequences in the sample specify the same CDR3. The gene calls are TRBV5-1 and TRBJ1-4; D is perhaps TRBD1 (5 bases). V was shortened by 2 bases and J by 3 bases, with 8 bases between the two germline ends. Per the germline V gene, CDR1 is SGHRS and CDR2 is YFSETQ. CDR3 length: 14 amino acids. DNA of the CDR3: TGCGCCAGCAGCTTAGACAGTCCTAATGAAAAACTGTTTTTT. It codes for CASSLDSPNEKLFF.

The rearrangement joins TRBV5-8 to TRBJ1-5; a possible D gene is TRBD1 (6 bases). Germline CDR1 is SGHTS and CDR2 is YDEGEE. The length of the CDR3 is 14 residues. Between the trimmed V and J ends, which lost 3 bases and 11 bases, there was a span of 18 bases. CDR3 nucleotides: TGTGCCAGCAGCTCGGGCAGGGGAACCCGGGCCCAGCATTTT. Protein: CASSSGRGTRAQHF.

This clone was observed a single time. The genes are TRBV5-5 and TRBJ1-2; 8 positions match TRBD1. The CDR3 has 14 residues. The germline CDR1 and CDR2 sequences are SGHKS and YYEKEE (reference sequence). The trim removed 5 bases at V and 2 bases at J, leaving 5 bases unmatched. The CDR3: CASRYGQGNYGYTF. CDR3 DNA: TGTGCCAGCAGATACGGACAGGGAAACTATGGCTACACCTTC.

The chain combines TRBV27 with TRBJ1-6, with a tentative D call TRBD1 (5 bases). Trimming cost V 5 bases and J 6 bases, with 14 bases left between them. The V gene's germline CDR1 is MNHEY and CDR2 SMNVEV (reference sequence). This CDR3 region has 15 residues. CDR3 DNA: TGTGCCAGCAGTCCTATGACAGCCAGTAATTCACCCCTCCACTTT. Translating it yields CASSPMTASNSPLHF.

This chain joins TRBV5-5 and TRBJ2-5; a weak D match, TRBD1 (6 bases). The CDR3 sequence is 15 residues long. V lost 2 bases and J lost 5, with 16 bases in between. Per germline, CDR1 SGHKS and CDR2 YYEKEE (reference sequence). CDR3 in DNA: TGTGCCAGCAGCTTAGGCCAGGGGATAAGGGAGACCCAGTACTTC. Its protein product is CASSLGQGIRETQYF.